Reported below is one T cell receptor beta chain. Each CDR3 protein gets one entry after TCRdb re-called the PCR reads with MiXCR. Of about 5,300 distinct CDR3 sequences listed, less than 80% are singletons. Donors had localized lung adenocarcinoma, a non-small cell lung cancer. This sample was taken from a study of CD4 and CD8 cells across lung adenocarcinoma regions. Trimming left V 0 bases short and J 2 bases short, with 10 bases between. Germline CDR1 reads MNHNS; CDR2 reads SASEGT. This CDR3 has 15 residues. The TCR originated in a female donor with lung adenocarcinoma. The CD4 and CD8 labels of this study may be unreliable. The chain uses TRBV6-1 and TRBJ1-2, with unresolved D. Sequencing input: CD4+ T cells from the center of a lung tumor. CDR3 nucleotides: TGTGCCAGCAGTGAAGCGCCGGCCAGGAACTATGGCTACACCTTC. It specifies CASSEAPARNYGYTF.